This T cell receptor beta chain is from a study of control samples from healthy donors and cancer patients (dated by TCRdb to between 2020 and 2021). As to this clone: Its antigen specificity is not known. Within one base of it there is no much larger clone, and no base qualities were kept.

The library was prepared using the immunoSEQ multiplex PCR assay. In its TCRdb copy, this immuneACCESS table keeps in-frame sequences only and misses some clones. Where compared with another copy, unresolved V genes explain less than half of these, and the others have no known cause. The sample table lists more than 95,000 clones, over 85% of them with a count of one. Of the sample, around 8.2% is held by the ten largest clones. The CDR3 starts with the cysteine, ends with the phenylalanine, and has 15 residues. Only the CDR3 part of the read is kept: 45 bases, read in frame from the first base. CDR1 SGHTA and CDR2 FQGNSA were looked up in the germline V gene. Deletion took 3 bases off V and 5 bases off J, with a span of 13 bases between the germline ends.

This chain is built from TRBV7-2 and TRBJ2-2; the D gene is possibly TRBD1 or TRBD2, with 7 bases matching each. The TCR originated in a man younger than 30 in good health. The specimen sequenced was blood. The CDR3 region reads CASSFQGGNTGELFF. The sequenced DNA is TGTGCCAGCAGCTTTCAGGGGGGGAATACCGGGGAGCTGTTTTTT.